This TCR beta chain was profiled in a study of blood T cells in healthy people across ages (dated by TCRdb to about 2015). The study in broad terms: In model experiments, template switching captured roughly one uniquely barcoded TCR beta cDNA molecule for every two T cells. Donors of different ages were randomly distributed across sequencing lanes to avoid experimental bias. For two donors (one aged 18 to 29 and one aged 80 or older), the study analyzed two additional independent replicas of 1 million unique cDNA reads from the same blood draw. To track age-related changes in TCR beta repertoire diversity, the study relied on deep sequencing normalized with unique cDNA molecular identifiers. The donors were divided into four age groups: young (average around 15 years), middle-aged (about 41), aged (about 61) and long-lived (roughly 82). Overall study outcomes, separate from this receptor: Observed TCR beta diversity per million T cells fell roughly linearly with age, and a significant reduction was already apparent by age around 44. Total diversity estimates from one million sequenced T cells were considered lower bounds and underestimates. Conclusive comparison of naive and antigen-experienced compartments was prevented by the profiling of bulk unsorted PBMCs. Observed TCR beta diversity correlated strongly with the percentage of naive T cells measured by flow cytometry. Donor CMV infection status was unknown, potentially confounding age-related changes in expanded clonotypes. Compared with the aged group, the long-lived group had more naive CD4+ T cells, fewer expanded clones and increased TCR diversity, suggesting age selection.

As for this clonotype: The antigen it binds to is not known. The input lacks base qualities; no much larger clone sits a single base away.

The receptor library was made with 5' RACE. Sequencing took place on an Illumina HiSeq 2500. A second about 7 to 11 cycle PCR used a sample-barcoded 5' primer and a J-beta primer mix. Each TCR beta cDNA molecule received a unique molecular identifier from a template-switch 5' adaptor carrying 12 random nucleotides. Each sample yielded at least 2.5 million CDR3-containing paired-end reads. All of the RNA was converted into first-strand cDNA using the Mint cDNA synthesis kit, with a TRBC-specific oligonucleotide serving as the primer. Following uracil-DNA glycosylase treatment, all cDNA underwent a first 18-cycle PCR with the universal primers M1SS and BC2_uni_R. On the study's bioinformatics: Each sample was normalized by randomly selecting 1 million high-quality reads, each carrying a distinct molecular identifier. Instead of being binned into consensus sequences, reads with shared molecular identifiers were discarded. MiTCR, run with a Q25 quality threshold and the strictest error-elimination algorithm, handled CDR3 identification, clonotype clustering and error correction. A nonparametric unseen species model with Euler transformation was used to estimate lower-bound total TCR beta diversity. TCRdb cleaned the public reads at Q25 with fastp, built clones with MiXCR and kept in-frame beta chains. Records with the same CDR3 protein are collapsed into one entry carrying the most frequent genes and DNA. TCRdb's processing, not the authors', yielded these V and J calls. The sample records some 1.1 million distinct CDR3 sequences, less than 45% of which are singletons. The biggest ten clones account for around 13% of the sample.

The trim is 7 bases for V and 2 bases for J, with a gap of 17 bases between the germline ends. The CDR3 starts with the cysteine, ends with the phenylalanine, and has 15 residues. The kept DNA is CDR3 alone, 45 bases in frame from the first base. Systemically healthy Caucasian individuals from Russia, around 38 in total and aged about 6 to 95 years, were included as donors. Each donor gave about 9.2 milliliters of peripheral blood, drawn into EDTA-treated Vacutainer tubes. Ficoll-Paque density-gradient centrifugation was used to isolate PBMCs, with at least 7 million per sample. Trizol reagent was used to extract total RNA from the PBMCs, yielding at least 6 micrograms per sample. For every donor, an aliquot of PBMCs went through flow cytometry to measure the percentages of naive CD45RAhigh/CD27high T cells.

The sequence joins TRBV12-3 or TRBV12-4 to TRBJ2-5, with no reliable assignment of the D segment. The sequenced sample consisted of blood. This receptor was identified in a young man in good health. CDR3 region: CASTPYRGIQETQYF. The DNA reads TGTGCCAGCACCCCCTACAGAGGAATACAAGAGACCCAGTACTTC.